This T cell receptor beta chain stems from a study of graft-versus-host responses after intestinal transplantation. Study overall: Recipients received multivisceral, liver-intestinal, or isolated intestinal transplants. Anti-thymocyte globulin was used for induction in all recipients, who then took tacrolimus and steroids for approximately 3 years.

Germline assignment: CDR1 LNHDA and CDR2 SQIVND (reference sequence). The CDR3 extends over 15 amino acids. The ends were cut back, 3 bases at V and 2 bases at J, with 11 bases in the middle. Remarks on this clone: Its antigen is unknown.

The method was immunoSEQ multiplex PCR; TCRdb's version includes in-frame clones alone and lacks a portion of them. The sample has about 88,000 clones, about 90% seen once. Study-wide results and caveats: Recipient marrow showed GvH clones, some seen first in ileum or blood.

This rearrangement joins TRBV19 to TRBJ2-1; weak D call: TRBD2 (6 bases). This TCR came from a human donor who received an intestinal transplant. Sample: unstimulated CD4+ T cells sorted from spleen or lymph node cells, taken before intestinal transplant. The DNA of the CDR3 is TGTGCCAGTAGTATGGGGACTGCAACCTACAATGAGCAGTTCTTC. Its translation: CASSMGTATYNEQFF.